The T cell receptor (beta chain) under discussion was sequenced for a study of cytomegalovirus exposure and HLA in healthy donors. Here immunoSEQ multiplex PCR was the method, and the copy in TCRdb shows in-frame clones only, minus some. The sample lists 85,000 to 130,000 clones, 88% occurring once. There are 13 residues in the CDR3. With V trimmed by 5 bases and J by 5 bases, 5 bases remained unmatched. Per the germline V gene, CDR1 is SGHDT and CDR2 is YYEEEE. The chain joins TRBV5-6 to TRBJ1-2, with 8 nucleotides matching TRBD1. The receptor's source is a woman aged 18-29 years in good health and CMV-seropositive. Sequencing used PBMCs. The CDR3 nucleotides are TGTGCCAGCAGACAGGGGACAGGTTATGGCTACACCTTC. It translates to CASRQGTGYGYTF.